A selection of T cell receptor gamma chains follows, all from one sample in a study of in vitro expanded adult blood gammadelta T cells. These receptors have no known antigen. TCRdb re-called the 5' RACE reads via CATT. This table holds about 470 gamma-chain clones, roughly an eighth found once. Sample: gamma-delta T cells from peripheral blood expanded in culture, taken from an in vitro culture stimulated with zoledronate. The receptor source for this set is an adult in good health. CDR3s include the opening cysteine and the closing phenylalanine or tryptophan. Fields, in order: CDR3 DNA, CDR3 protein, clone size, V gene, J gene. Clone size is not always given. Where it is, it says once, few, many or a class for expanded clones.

TGTGCCTTGTGGGAGACCAAAGAGTTGGGCAAAAAAATCAAGGTATTT	CALWETKELGKKIKVF	.	TRGV9	TRGJP
TGTGCCTTGTGGGAGGTACCTAAACCGATGCAAGAGTTGGGCAAAAAAATCATGGTATTT	CALWEVPKPMQELGKKIMVF	.	TRGV9	TRGJP
TGTGCCTTGTGGGCACACGAAAGAGTTGGGCAAAAAATCAAGGTATTT	CALWAHERVGQKIKVF	large	TRGV9	TRGJP
TGTGCCTTGTGGGAGAATGGGCCCACTGGTTGGTTCAAGATATTT	CALWENGPTGWFKIF	large	TRGV9	TRGJP1
TGTGCCACCTGTCATTTGGGTTATTATAAGAAACTCTTT	CATCHLGYYKKLF	large	TRGV3	TRGJ1/TRGJ2
TGTGCCTTGTGGGAACGTGGGGTCGAGTTGGGCAAAAAAATCAAGGTATTT	CALWERGVELGKKIKVF	large	TRGV9	TRGJP
TGTGCTGCGTGGGATTTACGTAAGAAACTCTTT	CAAWDLRKKLF	hyperexpanded	TRGV10	TRGJ1/TRGJ2
TGTGCCACCTGGGATACCACTGGTTGGTTCAAGATATTT	CATWDTTGWFKIF	large	TRGV8	TRGJP1
TGTGCCTTGTGGGAGGCCGGGAGTTGGGCAAAAAAAATCAAGGTATTT	CALWEAGSWAKKIKVF	.	TRGV9	TRGJP
TGTGCCTTGTGGGAAGCTGAGTTGGGCAAAAAAATCAAGGTATTT	CALWEAELGKKIKVF	large	TRGV9	TRGJP
TGTGCCTTGTGGGAGAATCAAGAGTTGGGCAAAAAAATCAAGGTATTT	CALWENQELGKKIKVF	large	TRGV9	TRGJP
TGTGCCTTGTGGGAGGTACGACAAGAGTTGGGCAAAAAAATCAAGGTATTT	CALWEVRQELGKKIKVF	large	TRGV9	TRGJP
TGTGCCTTGTGGGAGTCTCAAGAGTTGGGCAAAAAAATCAAGGTATTT	CALWESQELGKKIKVF	large	TRGV9	TRGJP
TGTGCCTTGTGGGAGGTGCAGGGGGAGTTGGGCAAAAAAATCAAGGTATTT	CALWEVQGELGKKIKVF	large	TRGV9	TRGJP
TGTGCCTTGTGGGAGGTGCAAGAGTTGGGCAAAAAAATCAAGGTATTT	CALWEVQELGKKIKVF	hyperexpanded	TRGV9	TRGJP
TGTGCCTTGTGGGAGGTGGGGGAAGAGTTGGGCAAAAAAATCAAGGTATTT	CALWEVGEELGKKIKVF	large	TRGV9	TRGJP
TGTGCCTTGTGGGAGGTCCCCCTCCGGCAAGAGTTGGGCAAAAAAATCAAGGTATTT	CALWEVPLRQELGKKIKVF	medium-sized	TRGV9	TRGJP
TGTGCCTTGTGGGAGACGGGAAGGGGGTTGGGCAAAAAAATCAAGGTATTT	CALWETGRGLGKKIKVF	large	TRGV9	TRGJP
TGTGCCTTGTGGGAGGCAGAGTTGGGCAAAAAAATCAAGGTATTT	CALWEAELGKKIKVF	large	TRGV9	TRGJP
TGTGCCTTGTGGGAATCAGCAGGGGAGTTGGGCAAAAAAATCAAGGTATTT	CALWESAGELGKKIKVF	.	TRGV9	TRGJP
TGTGCCTTGTGGGAATTTAGTCTAGAGTTGGGCAAAAAAATCAAGGTATTT	CALWEFSLELGKKIKVF	large	TRGV9	TRGJP
TGTGCTGCGTGGTCATTTAGTAGTGATTGGATCAAGACGTTT	CAAWSFSSDWIKTF	large	TRGV10	TRGJP2
TGTGCCTTGTGGGAGGAAGACGAGAAGTTGGGCAAAAAAATCAAGGTATTT	CALWEEDEKLGKKIKVF	large	TRGV9	TRGJP
TGTGCCTTGTGGGAGGCGCTAGAGTTGGGCAAAAAAATCAAGGTATTT	CALWEALELGKKIKVF	large	TRGV9	TRGJP
TGTGCCTTGTGGGAGGAGGTATGGCAAGAGTTGGGCAAAAAAATCAAGGTATTT	CALWEEVWQELGKKIKVF	medium-sized	TRGV9	TRGJP
TGTGCCTTGTGGGCACCCGCTGGGCTGGGCAAAAAAATCAAGGTATTT	CALWAPAGLGKKIKVF	large	TRGV9	TRGJP
TGTGCCACCATTGGTTGGTTCAAGATATTT	CATIGWFKIF	large	TRGV8	TRGJP1
TGTGCCTTGTGGGATACTAAAAGGCAAGAGTTGGGCAAAAAAATCAAGGTATTT	CALWDTKRQELGKKIKVF	large	TRGV9	TRGJP
TGTGCCTTGTGGGAAGGGGAAGAGTTGGGCAAAAAAATCAAGGTATTT	CALWEGEELGKKIKVF	few	TRGV9	TRGJP
TGTGCCTTGTGGGGAGGGCAAGAGTTGGGCAAAAAAATCAAGGTATTT	CALWGGQELGKKIKVF	large	TRGV9	TRGJP
TGTGCCTTGTGGGAGGCCCCAGGAGAGTTGGGCAAAAAAATCAAGGTATTT	CALWEAPGELGKKIKVF	.	TRGV9	TRGJP